This T cell receptor (beta chain) was identified in a study of control samples from healthy donors and cancer patients (TCRdb year 2020). Libraries were built with the immunoSEQ multiplex PCR assay. TCRdb obtained this table from immuneACCESS and retained in-frame rearrangements with V and J assigned. These tables miss some clones; where compared with another copy, unresolved V genes account for less than half of the shortfall, and the remainder is unexplained. This sample holds over 150,000 clones; 94% were observed only once. The ten top clones hold approximately 14% of the sample. Concerning this clone itself: What antigen it recognizes has not been identified. Base qualities are not provided; no much larger clone lies one nucleotide away.

The CDR3 runs 13 amino acids, cysteine and phenylalanine included. The retained sequence is limited to the CDR3, 39 bases, with the frame set at the first base. After removal of 6 bases from V and 5 bases from J, the junction retains 6 bases not matched to a gene. CDR1 MNHEY and CDR2 SVGAGI were looked up in the germline V gene. Sequencing was performed on PBMCs. This receptor was identified in a man in his fifties or sixties with colorectal cancer. The chain is assembled from TRBV6-5 and TRBJ2-7; the central 8 bases match TRBD1. The nucleotide sequence is TGTGCCAGCAGAACCGGACAGGGCAACGAGCAGTACTTC. Its translation reads: CASRTGQGNEQYF.